This T cell receptor beta chain was sequenced in a study of blood T cells in healthy people across ages. CDR3 size: 12 residues. Per germline, CDR1 MDHEN and CDR2 SYDVKM. Deletions cut 2 bases from V and 10 bases from J, with 9 bases between. Isolation of PBMCs gave at least 6.5 million cells per sample. Sample-barcoded 5' priming and a J-beta primer mix drove a second PCR of roughly 7 to 11 cycles. The authors tagged each cDNA molecule using a template-switch adaptor with 12 random nucleotides. Sequencing of every sample gave 2.5 million or more CDR3-containing paired-end reads. TCRdb recomputed calls from the 5' RACE reads with MiXCR, one row per CDR3 protein. The sample carries about 1.8 million distinct CDR3 sequences, 49% recorded once.

The chain combines TRBV28 with TRBJ2-1; D is ambiguous. This TCR was recovered from a woman aged 40 to 49 in good health. The sample consisted of blood. In nucleotides, the CDR3 is TGTGCCAGCAGTTTACAGCGAAGGGAGCAGTTCTTC. It codes for CASSLQRREQFF.